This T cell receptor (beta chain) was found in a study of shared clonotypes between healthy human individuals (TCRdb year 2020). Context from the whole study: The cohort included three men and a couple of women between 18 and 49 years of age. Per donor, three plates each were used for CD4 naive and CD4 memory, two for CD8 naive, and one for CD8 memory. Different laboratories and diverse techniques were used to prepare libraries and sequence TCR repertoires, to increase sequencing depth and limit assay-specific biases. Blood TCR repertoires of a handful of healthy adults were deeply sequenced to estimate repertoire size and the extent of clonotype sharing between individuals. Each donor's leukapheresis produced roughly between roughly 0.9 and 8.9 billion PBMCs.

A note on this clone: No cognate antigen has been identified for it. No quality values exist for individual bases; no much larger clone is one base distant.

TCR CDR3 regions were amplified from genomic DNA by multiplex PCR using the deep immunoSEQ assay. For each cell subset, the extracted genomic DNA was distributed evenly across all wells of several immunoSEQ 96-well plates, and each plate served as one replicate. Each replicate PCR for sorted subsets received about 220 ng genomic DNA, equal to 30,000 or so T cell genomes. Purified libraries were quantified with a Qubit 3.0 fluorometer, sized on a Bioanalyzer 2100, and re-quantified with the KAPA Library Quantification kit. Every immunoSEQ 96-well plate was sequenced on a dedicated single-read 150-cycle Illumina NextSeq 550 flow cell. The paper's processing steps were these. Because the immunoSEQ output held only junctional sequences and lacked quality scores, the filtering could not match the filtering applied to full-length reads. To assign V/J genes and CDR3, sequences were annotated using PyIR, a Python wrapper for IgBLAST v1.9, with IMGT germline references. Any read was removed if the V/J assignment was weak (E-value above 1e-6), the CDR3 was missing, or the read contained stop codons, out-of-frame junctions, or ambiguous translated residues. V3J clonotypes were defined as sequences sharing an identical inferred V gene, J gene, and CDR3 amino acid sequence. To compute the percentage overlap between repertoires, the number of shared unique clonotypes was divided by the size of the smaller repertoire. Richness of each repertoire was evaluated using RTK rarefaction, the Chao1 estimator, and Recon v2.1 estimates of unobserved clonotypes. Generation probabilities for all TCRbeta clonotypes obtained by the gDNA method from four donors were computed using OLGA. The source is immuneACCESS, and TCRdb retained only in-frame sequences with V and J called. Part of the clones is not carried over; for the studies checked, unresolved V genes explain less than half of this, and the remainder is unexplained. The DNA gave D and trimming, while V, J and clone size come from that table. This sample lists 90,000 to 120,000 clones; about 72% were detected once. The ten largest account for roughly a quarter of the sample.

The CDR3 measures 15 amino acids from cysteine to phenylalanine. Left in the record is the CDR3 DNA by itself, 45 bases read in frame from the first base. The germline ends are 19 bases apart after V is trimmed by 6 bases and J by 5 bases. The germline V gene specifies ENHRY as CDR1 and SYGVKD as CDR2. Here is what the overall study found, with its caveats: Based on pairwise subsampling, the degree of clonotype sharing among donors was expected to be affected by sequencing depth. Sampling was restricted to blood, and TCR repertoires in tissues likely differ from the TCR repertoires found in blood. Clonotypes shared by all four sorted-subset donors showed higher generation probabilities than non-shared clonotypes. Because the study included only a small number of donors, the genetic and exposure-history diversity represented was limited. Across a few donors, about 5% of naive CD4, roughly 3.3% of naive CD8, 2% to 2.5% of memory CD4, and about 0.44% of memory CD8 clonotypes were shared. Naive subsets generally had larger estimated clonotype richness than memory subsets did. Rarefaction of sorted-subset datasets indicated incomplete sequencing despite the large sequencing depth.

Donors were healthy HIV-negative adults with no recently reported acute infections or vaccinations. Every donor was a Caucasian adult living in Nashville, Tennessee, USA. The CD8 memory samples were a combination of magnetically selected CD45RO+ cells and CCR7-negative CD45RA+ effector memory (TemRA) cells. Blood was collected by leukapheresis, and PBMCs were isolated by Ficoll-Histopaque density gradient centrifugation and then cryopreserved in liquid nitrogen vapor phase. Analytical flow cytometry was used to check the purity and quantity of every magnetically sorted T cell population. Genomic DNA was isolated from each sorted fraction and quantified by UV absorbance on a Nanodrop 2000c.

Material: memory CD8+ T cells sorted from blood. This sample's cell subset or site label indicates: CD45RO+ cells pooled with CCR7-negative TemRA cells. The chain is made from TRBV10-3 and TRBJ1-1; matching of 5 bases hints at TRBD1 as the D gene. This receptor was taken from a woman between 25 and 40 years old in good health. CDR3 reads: CAIRDKTDVGTEAFF. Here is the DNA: TGTGCCATCAGGGATAAGACAGATGTTGGGACTGAAGCTTTCTTT.